What follows describes a single T cell receptor (beta chain). Its antigen is not known. These data are taken from a study of cytomegalovirus exposure and HLA in healthy donors. The PCR employed 60 Vbeta primers together with 13 Jbeta primers. TCRdb's copy holds only in-frame clones and misses some; the assay was immunoSEQ multiplex PCR. The sample includes 110,000 to 150,000 clones, around 78% seen only once; the top ten take less than 3%. Findings of the study overall: Later genetic work tied a missense DCLRE1C variant to beta-chain V and J trimming. Further analysis, carried out later, found HLA-associated TCR beta chains more clonally expanded than equally common other chains. In a later analysis, several top co-occurrence clusters appeared linked to parvovirus B19, influenza, CMV and Epstein-Barr virus. CMV serostatus was the only recorded immune exposure for donors.

This CDR3 has 16 amino acids. Germline CDR1 MNHEY, CDR2 SVGAGI. V was clipped by 2 bases and J by 1 base, with 15 bases between them. The V gene is TRBV6-5, the J gene TRBJ2-7, with a tentative D call TRBD2 (6 bases). This clonotype was sampled from a woman aged 18-30 years in good health and CMV-seropositive. What was sequenced was PBMCs. The CDR3 DNA sequence: TGTGCCAGCAGTTACCGACCGGGACTGGGTTCCTACGAGCAGTACTTC. It specifies CASSYRPGLGSYEQYF.